One and the same sample provided the 8 T cell receptor beta chains below, sequenced in a study of T cell responses to AZD1222 COVID-19 vaccine. Using immunoSEQ multiplex PCR, the repertoire was profiled, and TCRdb retains in-frame clones only, with some absent. The repertoire consists of some 150,000 clones, with about 88% occurring once and the leading ten covering over 15%. Here the sequenced sample was peripheral blood, taken on day 0 of AZD1222 vaccination. These receptor sequences come from an adult in good health.

This chain connects TRBV5-1 to TRBJ1-1; 8 bases fit TRBD1. Germline V gene data show CDR1 as SGHRS and CDR2 as YFSETQ. Trimming at V came to 9 bases and at J to 1 base, leaving 11 bases not matched to a gene. CDR3 length: 15 residues. CDR3 in DNA: TGCGCCACCACGAATCCAGGGGGCGGGAACACTGAAGCTTTCTTT. Translating it yields CATTNPGGGNTEAFF.

As to this clone: The junction departs from the called germline gene at one end, perhaps through a read error. The J gene is TRBJ1-2, the V gene TRBV28, with D perhaps TRBD1 (5 bases). The CDR3 runs 15 residues. Germline V gives CDR1 MDHEN, CDR2 SYDVKM. The CDR3: CASSFPGDGLKPPPF. CDR3 DNA sequence: TGTGCCAGCAGTTTCCCCGGGGACGGTCTCAAGCCCCCTCCGTTC.

The genes are TRBV27 and TRBJ2-1; TRBD2 agrees at 8 bases. The CDR3 contains 14 residues. Trimming cost V 6 bases and J 2 bases; bases outside gene matches: 3. The germline CDR1 and CDR2 sequences are MNHEY and SMNVEV (reference sequence). The CDR3: CASSFGGAYNEQFF. CDR3 sequence (DNA): TGTGCCAGCAGCTTCGGGGGGGCCTACAATGAGCAGTTCTTC.

CDR3: CASSLVGGNEQFF. The CDR3, as DNA: TGCGCCAGCAGCTTGGTGGGGGGCAATGAGCAGTTCTTC. This rearrangement joins TRBV5-1 to TRBJ2-1, with D possibly matching TRBD2 (6 bases). V lost 0 bases and J lost 6, with 7 bases in between. CDR1 and CDR2 from the germline V gene are SGHRS and YFSETQ. The CDR3 sequence is 13 residues long.

The V call is TRBV5-5, the J call TRBJ1-1, with 7 bases fitting TRBD1. The junction had 6 bases not matched to a gene; V was cut back by 4 bases and J by 0 bases. The CDR3 contains 15 residues. Germline CDR1 reads SGHKS; CDR2 reads YYEKEE (reference sequence). The CDR3 is CASSRQQGLNTEAFF. CDR3 bases: TGTGCCAGCAGCAGGCAACAGGGGCTGAACACTGAAGCTTTCTTT.

This clone was observed a handful of times. The V call is TRBV5-7, the J call TRBJ1-6; D is unclear. TRBV5-7 is noted as an ORF with a role that remains uncertain. The CDR3 contains 13 residues. Between the trimmed V and J ends, which lost 0 bases and 14 bases, there was a span of 12 bases. CDR3 nucleotide sequence: TGTGCCAGCAGCTTGGCAGTGGAGGTAGCCCTCCACTTT. This gives the protein CASSLAVEVALHF.

The chain links TRBV15 to TRBJ1-2, with 7 bases aligning to TRBD1. Unmatched junction bases numbered 8, after V lost 5 bases and J lost 2 bases. Germline V gene sequence: CDR1 LNHNV, CDR2 YYDKDF (reference sequence). The CDR3 runs 15 residues. The CDR3 DNA reads as TGTGCCACCAGCCGTGGGACAGCCCTAAACTATGGCTACACCTTC. Translated: CATSRGTALNYGYTF.

J is TRBJ2-7 and V is TRBV19; D perhaps matches TRBD2 (5 bases). Trimming removed 7 bases at V and 2 bases at J, with 15 bases between. CDR3 length: 14 amino acids. The V gene's germline CDR1 is LNHDA and CDR2 SQIVND (reference sequence). The CDR3 sequence is CASKIGLGPYEQYF. CDR3 DNA sequence: TGTGCCAGTAAGATAGGACTGGGCCCCTACGAGCAGTACTTC.